Included here is one TCR beta chain sequence, with context. Its antigen is undetermined. The sample originates from a study of CXCR3-negative and CXCR3-positive naive CD8 T cells. Looked up from germline, CDR1 is MNHEY and CDR2 is SVGAGI. The CDR3 extends over 17 amino acids. General study results and limits: Similar TRBV-TRBJ usage characterized naive CXCR3-negative and CXCR3-positive cells; memory cells differed. Diversity proved comparably high across both naive subsets and much lower in memory CD8+ cells.

Phenotypically, naive CD8+ T cells corresponded to CD45RO-CCR7+CD27+CD95-. Carrying UMI labels, the TRB cDNA libraries were prepared through 5' RACE. TCRdb reanalyzed the 5' RACE reads, giving one entry per CDR3 protein sequence and no DNA. The specimen's table records some 130,000 distinct CDR3 sequences. The chain uses TRBV6-5 and TRBJ2-2; TCRdb picks TRBD1, but there is no DNA to check that call. This TCR came from a human donor in good health. Some clones in this sample may be carry-over from other donors' samples. Sequencing was performed on naive CXCR3- CD8+ T cells from blood. Documented subset: CD45RO-CCR7+CD27+CD95- naive CD8+ T cells lacking CXCR3 (TNR3-). The CDR3 sequence: CASSYSGGGPNTGELFF.